These T cell receptor beta chains were read from a single sample in a study of control samples from healthy donors and cancer patients. Sequenced by immunoSEQ multiplex PCR; TCRdb stores in-frame clones only, minus some. In the table there are roughly 400,000 clones, around 90% of which are singletons. The sample was PBMCs. These receptors came from a man aged 40-50 years with head and neck cancer. Both conserved end residues are part of each CDR3. The order of the fields is D gene, V gene, J gene, clone size, CDR3 protein, CDR3 DNA. A D gene is named only where the DNA matches it firmly. Rows may omit the clone size; those that give it use once, few, many or a size class.

-	TRBV7-2	TRBJ1-5	-	CASSSLADISHQPQHF	TGTGCCAGCAGCTCACTTGCGGACATCTCACATCAGCCCCAGCATTTT
-	TRBV4-2	TRBJ2-1	-	CASSPTEPAPAKFF	TGTGCCAGCAGCCCGACAGAGCCAGCGCCCGCGAAGTTCTTC
TRBD1	TRBV9	TRBJ2-2	-	CASSGYTGDRVSGELFF	TGTGCCAGCAGCGGATATACCGGGGACAGGGTCTCCGGGGAGCTGTTTTTT
-	TRBV7-2	TRBJ1-3	-	CASSSSRDAGNTIYF	TGTGCCAGCAGCTCTTCCCGGGACGCTGGAAACACCATATATTTT
TRBD1	TRBV28	TRBJ2-7	-	CATSGTDSYEQYF	TGTGCCACCTCCGGGACAGATTCCTACGAGCAGTACTTC
-	TRBV28	TRBJ1-3	-	CASSLARAGGNTIYF	TGTGCCAGCAGTTTGGCCAGGGCTGGTGGAAACACCATATATTTT
TRBD2	TRBV27	TRBJ2-7	-	CASSERGVYDEQYF	TGTGCCAGCTCGGAGCGGGGGGTTTACGACGAGCAGTACTTC
-	TRBV19	TRBJ1-1	-	CASSILRKQNTEAFF	TGTGCCAGTAGTATTCTACGTAAACAGAACACTGAAGCTTTCTTT
TRBD1	TRBV10-2	TRBJ2-2	-	CATFPDRGRKGELFF	TGCGCCACCTTCCCGGACAGGGGGCGAAAAGGGGAGCTGTTTTTT
-	TRBV28	TRBJ1-3	-	CASSPGFWGSGNTIYF	TGTGCCAGCAGTCCCGGATTTTGGGGCTCTGGAAACACCATATATTTT
-	TRBV19	TRBJ1-2	once	CASSPWTPQGGYTF	TGTGCCAGTAGTCCCTGGACCCCCCAGGGAGGCTACACCTTC
-	TRBV7-9	TRBJ2-2	-	CASSLATGGRTGELFF	TGTGCCAGCAGCTTAGCTACAGGAGGTCGTACCGGGGAGCTGTTTTTT
-	TRBV18	TRBJ1-5	-	CASSPRGSQWPQHF	TGTGCCAGCTCACCTCGGGGATCTCAATGGCCCCAGCATTTT
-	TRBV5-1	TRBJ1-5	-	CASSLGNAGQPQHF	TGCGCCAGCAGCTTGGGCAACGCAGGGCAGCCCCAGCATTTT
-	TRBV10-1	TRBJ2-3	-	CASSESTGARLTQYF	TGCGCCAGCAGTGAGTCTACAGGAGCTCGTCTTACGCAGTATTTT
TRBD2	TRBV6-2/TRBV6-3	TRBJ2-1	-	CASSYGGGPYNEQFF	TGTGCCAGCAGTTACGGCGGGGGTCCCTACAATGAGCAGTTCTTC
-	TRBV4-1	TRBJ2-5	-	CASSQVFTTKGQYF	TGCGCCAGCAGCCAAGTCTTTACTACCAAGGGCCAGTACTTC
-	TRBV14	TRBJ2-1	-	CASSQALVYNEQFF	TGTGCCAGCAGCCAAGCCCTAGTCTACAATGAGCAGTTCTTC
-	TRBV4-2	TRBJ1-5	-	CASSQEGTGTYQPQHF	TGTGCCAGCAGCCAAGAGGGTACAGGGACTTACCAGCCCCAGCATTTT
TRBD1	TRBV12-3/TRBV12-4	TRBJ1-2	-	CASSPPGQGTFSF	TGTGCCAGCAGCCCCCCGGGACAGGGTACCTTCTCCTTC
TRBD2	TRBV7-2	TRBJ2-2	-	CASSLVSSGGRGELFF	TGTGCCAGCAGCTTAGTTTCTAGCGGGGGACGCGGGGAGCTGTTTTTT
TRBD1	TRBV6-6	TRBJ1-2	-	CASSSRTGGGYTF	TGTGCCAGCAGTTCCCGGACAGGAGGTGGCTACACCTTC
-	TRBV5-4	TRBJ2-1	-	CASSFSGYNEQFF	TGTGCCAGCAGCTTTAGCGGCTACAATGAGCAGTTCTTC
-	TRBV28	TRBJ1-4	-	CASSPLRSRPNEKLFF	TGTGCCAGCAGTCCCCTCAGGTCCCGCCCTAATGAAAAACTGTTTTTT
-	TRBV12-3/TRBV12-4	TRBJ1-5	-	CASSFGGQPQHF	TGTGCCAGCAGTTTCGGGGGACAGCCCCAGCATTTT
-	TRBV30	TRBJ2-2	-	CAWSVPRVGGELFF	TGTGCCTGGAGTGTACCAAGAGTTGGCGGGGAGCTGTTTTTT
TRBD1	TRBV25-1	TRBJ1-2	-	CASSEPGTDGYTF	TGTGCCAGCAGTGAACCCGGGACAGATGGCTACACCTTC
TRBD2	TRBV18	TRBJ2-2	-	CASSNQGLAGAMNTGELFF	TGTGCCAGCTCAAACCAGGGACTAGCGGGGGCCATGAACACCGGGGAGCTGTTTTTT
-	TRBV7-2	TRBJ2-3	-	CASTYGGDTQYF	TGTGCCAGCACATACGGTGGAGATACGCAGTATTTT
-	TRBV4-1	TRBJ1-3	-	CASSQETHSGNTIYF	TGCGCCAGCAGCCAAGAGACACACTCTGGAAACACCATATATTTT
TRBD1	TRBV28	TRBJ2-7	-	CASSGRGPGGIYEQYF	TGTGCCAGCAGTGGACGCGGCCCAGGGGGCATCTACGAGCAGTACTTC
-	TRBV24-1	TRBJ2-1	-	CATSVGQYNEQFF	TGTGCCACCAGTGTTGGGCAGTACAATGAGCAGTTCTTC
-	TRBV3-1/TRBV3-2	TRBJ2-1	-	CASSQRGGEQFF	TGTGCCAGCAGCCAACGTGGGGGTGAGCAGTTCTTC
TRBD2	TRBV27	TRBJ2-1	few	CALGRGYEQFF	TGTGCCCTAGGGAGGGGTTATGAGCAGTTCTTC
-	TRBV6-6	TRBJ2-1	-	CASSYSMNEQFF	TGTGCCAGCAGTTACTCGATGAATGAGCAGTTCTTC
TRBD2	TRBV10-2	TRBJ2-7	-	CASRSGRAHEQYF	TGCGCCAGCAGGAGCGGGAGGGCCCACGAGCAGTACTTC
-	TRBV7-8	TRBJ2-4	-	CASSLGVSQYF	TGTGCCAGCAGCTTAGGGGTCTCTCAGTACTTC
TRBD1	TRBV10-3	TRBJ1-2	-	CAISENTGGNYGYTF	TGTGCCATCAGCGAAAATACAGGGGGCAACTATGGCTACACCTTC
TRBD1	TRBV6-6	TRBJ2-7	-	CASSYSREGAAYEQYF	TGTGCCAGCAGTTACTCGAGAGAGGGGGCGGCCTACGAGCAGTACTTC
TRBD1	TRBV11-1	TRBJ1-1	-	CASSLLDTGVNTEAFF	TGTGCCAGCAGCTTACTAGACACAGGGGTGAACACTGAAGCTTTCTTT
-	TRBV4-2	TRBJ1-3	-	CASSQVRGGSGNTIYF	TGTGCCAGCAGCCAAGTGAGAGGCGGTTCTGGAAACACCATATATTTT
-	TRBV30	TRBJ2-4	-	CAWETDSAKNIQYF	TGTGCCTGGGAGACAGACTCAGCCAAAAACATTCAGTACTTC
TRBD1	TRBV7-2	TRBJ1-6	-	CASSLRTGISNSPLHF	TGTGCCAGCAGCTTAAGGACAGGGATCTCAAATTCACCCCTCCACTTT
-	TRBV14	TRBJ1-1	-	CASSQDLTEAFF	TGTGCCAGCAGCCAAGATCTGACTGAAGCTTTCTTT
TRBD1	TRBV6-1	TRBJ1-4	-	CASSAWTGSSNEKLFF	TGTGCCAGCAGTGCCTGGACAGGGTCATCTAATGAAAAACTGTTTTTT
TRBD1	TRBV7-9	TRBJ1-4	-	CASSPGQAANEKLFF	TGTGCCAGCAGCCCGGGACAGGCGGCTAATGAAAAACTGTTTTTT
-	TRBV27	TRBJ2-7	-	CASSFGDGGYEQYF	TGTGCCAGCAGTTTCGGGGACGGTGGCTACGAGCAGTACTTC
-	TRBV28	TRBJ2-7	-	CASSLQLDYSYEQYF	TGTGCCAGCAGTTTACAACTCGACTACTCCTACGAGCAGTACTTC
-	TRBV19	TRBJ1-1	-	CASSGVTEAFF	TGTGCCAGTAGTGGGGTCACTGAAGCTTTCTTT